This TCR beta chain emerged from a study of cytomegalovirus exposure and HLA in healthy donors. With regard to this clone: Antigen: not known.

General study points: In a later analysis, at a false discovery rate of 0.05, 15,000 to 20,000 TCR beta sequences matched HLA alleles.

Unmatched junction bases numbered 7, after V lost 3 bases and J lost 9 bases. The CDR3 has 13 residues. Germline-derived CDR1 and CDR2 are SGHTA and FQGNSA. A multiplex PCR was run with 60 Vbeta primers and 13 Jbeta primers. The table came from immunoSEQ multiplex PCR; TCRdb's copy has only in-frame clones and leaves some out. Of about 160,000 clones listed, 70% to 80% are singletons. Specimen: PBMCs. This clonotype was obtained from a man in his sixties in good health and CMV-seronegative. The rearrangement joins TRBV7-2 to TRBJ2-7, with 8 bases matching TRBD1. The DNA for the CDR3 is TGTGCCAGCAGCTTTACTCCAGGGGGCCGGCAGTACTTC. This sequence encodes CASSFTPGGRQYF.